This T cell receptor beta chain came from a study of blood T cell repertoires in COVID-19. The wider study: The cDNA or gDNA used as material had been derived from T cells, B-cell-depleted T cells, or PBMCs.

This study enrolled people aged about 18 to 90 from around 26 US geographic areas. Membership in each cohort depended on participant-reported clinical history. Among Cohort 3 donors, those recovered had two negative PCRs, clearance, or symptom resolution. Sequencing used immunoSEQ multiplex PCR; TCRdb keeps in-frame clones, though not all of them. Here the sample spans fewer than 300,000 clones, 80% to 90% being singletons. This clone occurred a few times. This CDR3 is 15 amino acids long. The germline V and J ends were trimmed by 7 bases and 3 bases, with 13 bases remaining between them. CDR1 and CDR2 from the germline V gene are MDHEN and SYDVKM.

The sample was PBMCs or T cells enriched from blood (not recorded which). This sequence was found in a middle-aged man who had recovered from COVID-19. The gene calls are TRBV28 and TRBJ1-6; D unclear. The CDR3 spells CASTPWRIYNSPLHF. CDR3 nucleotide sequence: TGTGCCAGCACCCCATGGAGGATCTATAATTCACCCCTCCACTTT.